These 27 T cell receptor beta chains came from one sample sequenced in a study of T cells in Graves' hyperthyroidism and ophthalmopathy. Authors of the study amplified TCR beta CDR3 regions from RNA transcripts. During a first-round RT-PCR of the TCR CDR3, the HTBI primer set was used. TCRdb called the multiplex PCR reads again in MiXCR, with one record for every CDR3 protein. The table lists 750,000 to 950,000 distinct CDR3 sequences, 35% to 45% of them singletons. The sample was blood. These receptor sequences come from a man aged 18 to 29 with Graves' hyperthyroidism.

There are a few counts of this clonotype. The genes are TRBV5-1 and TRBJ2-5, with 8 bases lining up with TRBD1. V trimming: 4 bases; J trimming: 1 base; junction bases outside the gene matches: 12. CDR1 SGHRS and CDR2 YFSETQ come from the germline V gene. The CDR3 extends over 17 amino acids. The CDR3 spells CASSISTGAGFQETQYF. The CDR3 DNA follows: TGCGCCAGCAGCATCTCGACAGGGGCCGGTTTCCAAGAGACCCAGTACTTC.

The table lists this clonotype with many counts. The chain recombines TRBV7-9 with TRBJ1-2; 8 positions agree with TRBD1. The CDR3 is made up of 15 amino acids. J gave up 4 bases and V 5 bases, and 9 bases lay outside the gene matches. The germline V gene encodes CDR1 SEHNR and CDR2 FQNEAQ (reference sequence). For the CDR3, the DNA is TGTGCCAGCAGCCTGGACAGGGTAATCGGCTATGGCTACACCTTC. The encoded protein is CASSLDRVIGYGYTF.

This clonotype has a count of ten or more. V usage is TRBV7-8 and J usage is TRBJ1-6; tentative D call: TRBD1 (6 bases). V lost 2 bases, J lost 6 bases, and 17 bases lay in between. The CDR3 sequence is 17 residues long. Germline CDR1 SGHVS, CDR2 FQNEAQ. The CDR3 nucleotides read TGTGCCAGCAGCTTATTGACGGGGGGGGCAGTTAATTCACCCCTCCACTTT. It codes for CASSLLTGGAVNSPLHF.

The chain employs TRBV20-1 and TRBJ1-5, with a tentative D call TRBD1 (5 bases). V was clipped by 3 bases and J by 0 bases, with 18 bases between them. Per germline, CDR1 DFQATT and CDR2 SNEGSKA (reference sequence). This CDR3 comprises 17 residues. The CDR3 coding sequence is TGCAGTGCTAGGGGTCGTTCGACCGGGACTAGCAATCAGCCCCAGCATTTT. It codes for CSARGRSTGTSNQPQHF.

The chain joins TRBV5-1 to TRBJ1-2, with D tentatively TRBD1 (5 bases). The ends were cut back, 0 bases at V and 4 bases at J, with 16 bases in the middle. This CDR3 comprises 16 residues. CDR1 is SGHRS and CDR2 is YFSETQ in the germline V gene. The CDR3: CASSLVRGANGYGYTF. CDR3 DNA sequence: TGCGCCAGCAGCTTGGTCCGAGGGGCGAACGGCTATGGCTACACCTTC.

To note about this clonotype: Without the conserved terminal phenylalanine or tryptophan, this CDR3 likely stems from a read error. The J gene is TRBJ1-1, the V gene TRBV11-3; D is unresolved. The V gene's germline CDR1 is SGHNT and CDR2 YENEEA. This CDR3 comprises 11 residues. The CDR3 DNA reads TGTGGCGCCGGATCGAACACTGAAGCTTTCCTT. This sequence encodes CGAGSNTEAFL.

This clonotype has only a few counts. V is TRBV5-1 and J is TRBJ1-2; D possibly corresponds to TRBD1 (6 bases). V lost 0 bases and J 4 bases, leaving 13 bases between the germline ends. CDR3 length: 15 residues. Germline CDR1 and CDR2: SGHRS and YFSETQ. DNA of the CDR3: TGCGCCAGCAGCTTGGACCAGACAGGTCTCTATGGCTACACCTTC. This gives the protein CASSLDQTGLYGYTF. The complete variable domain, with remaining parts taken from reference TRBV5-1 and TRBJ1-2, reads KAGVTQTPRYLIKTRGQQVTLSCSPISGHRSVSWYQQTPGQGLQFLFEYFSETQRNKGNFPGRFSGRQFSNSRSEMNVSTLELGDSALYLCASSLDQTGLYGYTFGSGTRLTVV.

This clonotype was seen at least ten times. The V call is TRBV2, the J call TRBJ2-6; no clear D. CDR3 length: 15 amino acids. In germline, CDR1 is SNHLY, CDR2 FYNNEI. The V end lost 5 bases, the J end lost 4 bases, and 12 bases lay between the germline ends. This chain's CDR3 is CASSIWGRGANVLTF. DNA for the CDR3: TGTGCCAGCAGTATCTGGGGTAGGGGGGCCAACGTCCTGACTTTC.

The sample holds one count of this clonotype. The chain joins TRBV24-1 to TRBJ2-3; D remains unclear. This CDR3 spans 14 amino acids. The germline V gene has CDR1 KGHDR and CDR2 SFDVKD. V was cut by 4 bases and J by 2 bases, with 9 bases left in between. Here the CDR3 DNA reads TGTGCCACCAGTGACCCACAGACCACAGATACGCAGTATTTT. Protein: CATSDPQTTDTQYF.

The table lists this clonotype with many counts. This chain links TRBV7-9 with TRBJ2-5; weak D call: TRBD2 (6 bases). CDR1 SEHNR and CDR2 FQNEAQ come from the germline V gene (reference sequence). The V end lost 3 bases, the J end lost 1 base, and 9 bases lay between the germline ends. This CDR3 spans 14 amino acids. DNA for the CDR3: TGTGCCAGCAGCTTTAGCGGCGTCCAAGAGACCCAGTACTTC. Protein product: CASSFSGVQETQYF.

This clonotype appeared a single time. This chain uses TRBV2 with TRBJ1-4; a weak D match, TRBD1 (5 bases). The CDR3 runs 14 residues. Germline V lookup: CDR1 SNHLY, CDR2 FYNNEI. V gave up 8 bases and J gave up 7 bases, with 17 bases separating them. The chain's CDR3 is CASPYEGNSEKLFF. Written as DNA, the CDR3 is TGTGCCAGCCCCTACGAGGGGAATAGTGAAAAACTGTTTTTT.

This clonotype occurred many times. V is TRBV10-3 and J is TRBJ2-7; no firm D call. The germline CDR1 and CDR2 sequences are ENHRY and SYGVKD. V was pared by 3 bases and J by 3 bases, with 3 bases between. CDR3 size: 11 residues. CDR3 bases: TGTGCCATCAGTGACCACTACGAGCAGTACTTC. This sequence encodes CAISDHYEQYF.

This clonotype was recorded once. This chain links TRBV15 with TRBJ1-2, with D tentatively TRBD1 (6 bases). The CDR3 contains 14 residues. The V end lost 3 bases, the J end lost 5 bases, and 13 bases lay between the germline ends. Germline values: CDR1 LNHNV, CDR2 YYDKDF (reference sequence). The chain's CDR3 is CATSRIQGGYGYTF. The DNA of the CDR3 is TGTGCCACCAGCAGGATACAGGGTGGATATGGCTACACCTTC. Supplemented by reference TRBV15 and TRBJ1-2, the full variable domain reads DAMVIQNPRYQVTQFGKPVTLSCSQTLNHNVMYWYQQKSSQAPKLLFHYYDKDFNNEADTPDNFQSRRPNTSFCFLDIRSPGLGDTAMYLCATSRIQGGYGYTFGSGTRLTVV.

The chain is built from TRBV4-1 and TRBJ1-6, with D unclear. The length of the CDR3 is 14 residues. The germline gives CDR1 MGHRA, CDR2 YSYEKL. V lost 0 bases to trimming and J lost 4 bases, with 4 bases between them. The DNA for the CDR3 is TGCGCCAGCAGCCAAGAGGAGTATAATTCACCCCTCCACTTT. This codes for CASSQEEYNSPLHF.

This clonotype was detected only a few times. The chain uses TRBV20-1 and TRBJ2-7; D unresolved. The V end lost 3 bases, the J end lost 0 bases, and 9 bases lay between the germline ends. The V gene's germline CDR1 is DFQATT and CDR2 SNEGSKA (reference sequence). The CDR3 sequence is 13 residues long. The CDR3 loop reads CSASLPSSYEQYF. CDR3 DNA sequence: TGCAGTGCTAGCCTCCCTAGCTCCTACGAGCAGTACTTC.

V and J are TRBV5-5 and TRBJ2-7; possible D gene TRBD2, 6 bases. V gave up 1 base and J gave up 4 bases, with 12 bases separating them. Germline V CDR1 and CDR2: SGHKS, YYEKEE (reference sequence). The CDR3 sequence is 14 residues long. CDR3: CASSLRDGLYEQYF. The CDR3 region has the DNA TGTGCCAGCAGCTTGCGGGACGGACTATACGAGCAGTACTTC. Full variable domain (missing parts from reference TRBV5-5 and TRBJ2-7): DAGVTQSPTHLIKTRGQQVTLRCSPISGHKSVSWYQQVLGQGPQFIFQYYEKEERGRGNFPDRFSARQFPNYSSELNVNALLLGDSALYLCASSLRDGLYEQYFGPGTRLTVT.

CDR3 nucleotide sequence: TGTGCCACCTCGACTGACACGGCAGATACGCAGTATTTT. Protein: CATSTDTADTQYF. The V call is TRBV2, the J call TRBJ2-3; D unclear. CDR1 and CDR2 from the germline V gene are SNHLY and FYNNEI. The CDR3 consists of 13 residues. V was shortened by 10 bases and J by 4 bases, with 15 bases between the two germline ends.

V gene TRBV7-6 combines with J gene TRBJ2-7; a weak D match, TRBD2 (6 bases). The CDR3 runs to 14 residues. Trimming removed 6 bases from V and 4 bases from J, with 16 bases in between. Per germline, CDR1 SGHVS and CDR2 FNYEAQ. This CDR3 is CASSLRSAGYEQYF. In DNA, the CDR3 is TGTGCCAGCAGTTTGCGTAGCGCGGGGTACGAGCAGTACTTC.

The V gene is TRBV7-2, the J gene TRBJ1-1; possibly TRBD1 for D (5 bases). CDR1 and CDR2 from the germline V gene are SGHTA and FQGNSA. There are 15 residues in the CDR3. Trimming stripped 5 bases from V and 5 bases from J, with 18 bases between. CDR3 protein: CASSTSGTGRTEAFF. CDR3 sequence (DNA): TGTGCCAGCAGCACATCCGGGACGGGGAGGACTGAAGCTTTCTTT.

The chain combines TRBV2 with TRBJ2-5; no clear D gene. CDR1 SNHLY and CDR2 FYNNEI come from the germline V gene. V lost 10 bases and J lost 5, with 20 bases in between. The CDR3 runs to 14 residues. This CDR3 is CAIQSGRDRETQYF. The CDR3 DNA reads TGTGCCATTCAGTCTGGGCGTGATCGGGAGACCCAGTACTTC.

The V and J genes are TRBV12-3 or TRBV12-4 and TRBJ1-2; tentatively, D is TRBD1 (5 bases). V was cut by 6 bases and J by 8 bases, with 19 bases left in between. The CDR3 is 14 amino acids. The CDR3 here is CASRWGGEVLGYTF. In DNA, the CDR3 is TGTGCCAGCAGGTGGGGAGGGGAAGTCTTAGGCTACACCTTC.

The chain uses TRBV20-1 and TRBJ1-4; the D is unclear. V gave up 2 bases and J gave up 5 bases, with 12 bases separating them. Germline CDR1 and CDR2: DFQATT and SNEGSKA (reference sequence). The CDR3 is 14 residues long. In DNA, the CDR3 is TGCAGTGCTAGACGTTTCCGAGCCAATGAAAAACTGTTTTTT. Translated: CSARRFRANEKLFF.

This clonotype was seen only once. The CDR3: CSARGDRGRPLIGPGGQPQHF. CDR3 bases: TGCAGTGCTAGGGGGGACAGAGGTCGCCCCCTGATTGGGCCAGGGGGGCAGCCCCAGCATTTT. This chain connects TRBV20-1 to TRBJ1-5; TRBD1 matches 7 bases. V dropped 3 bases and J dropped 7; count of bases not matched to a gene: 30. This CDR3 has 21 residues. CDR1 is DFQATT and CDR2 is SNEGSKA in the germline V gene (reference sequence).

The V and J genes are TRBV19 and TRBJ1-5; TRBD1 is a possible D gene (5 bases). The germline V gene encodes CDR1 LNHDA and CDR2 SQIVND (reference sequence). Trimming stripped 5 bases from V and 4 bases from J, with 15 bases between. The CDR3 covers 15 residues. The CDR3 region has the DNA TGTGCCAGTAGTCCCCAGTGGGGGAGGAATCAGCCCCAGCATTTT. Its translation is CASSPQWGRNQPQHF.

This clonotype has at least ten counts. V gene TRBV29-1 combines with J gene TRBJ1-2; no firm D call. This CDR3 is built from 12 residues. Germline V lookup: CDR1 SQVTM, CDR2 ANQGSEA. V lost 4 bases and J 8 bases, leaving 14 bases between the germline ends. The CDR3 DNA follows: TGCAGCGTTGTCGAGGGCGCAGTGGGCTACACCTTC. It yields the protein CSVVEGAVGYTF.

The rearrangement joins TRBV7-6 to TRBJ2-5, with D possibly being TRBD2 (6 bases). The closer fit of TRBJ2-7 to the DNA end suggests the J call may be wrong. From germline, CDR1 is SGHVS and CDR2 FNYEAQ. CDR3 length: 17 amino acids. The CDR3 spells CASSFSGTYTGGYEQYF. The DNA of the CDR3 is TGTGCCAGCAGCTTTTCCGGGACCTATACCGGGGGCTACGAGCAGTACTTC.

The chain recombines TRBV29-1 with TRBJ2-7; 7 bases map to TRBD1. The CDR3 extends over 12 amino acids. With V trimmed by 3 bases and J by 3 bases, 2 bases remained unmatched. Germline V gene lookup returns CDR1 SQVTM and CDR2 ANQGSEA. The CDR3 DNA follows: TGCAGCGTTGAGACAGGGAGCTACGAGCAGTACTTC. Amino acids: CSVETGSYEQYF.